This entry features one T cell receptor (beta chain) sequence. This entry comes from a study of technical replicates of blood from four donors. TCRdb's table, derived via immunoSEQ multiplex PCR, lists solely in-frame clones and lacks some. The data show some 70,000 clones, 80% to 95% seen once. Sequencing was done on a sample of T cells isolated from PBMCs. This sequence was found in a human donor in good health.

The CDR3 region is CASSLWPTNEQFF. The CDR3 DNA sequence: TGTGCCAGCAGCTTGTGGCCCACCAATGAGCAGTTCTTC. The V call is TRBV5-5, the J call TRBJ2-1, with D unclear. V was shortened by 1 base and J by 6 bases, with 8 bases between the two germline ends. The CDR3 contains 13 residues. Germline CDR1 and CDR2: SGHKS and YYEKEE (reference sequence). The whole variable domain, remainder taken from reference TRBV5-5 and TRBJ2-1, is DAGVTQSPTHLIKTRGQQVTLRCSPISGHKSVSWYQQVLGQGPQFIFQYYEKEERGRGNFPDRFSARQFPNYSSELNVNALLLGDSALYLCASSLWPTNEQFFGPGTRLTVL.